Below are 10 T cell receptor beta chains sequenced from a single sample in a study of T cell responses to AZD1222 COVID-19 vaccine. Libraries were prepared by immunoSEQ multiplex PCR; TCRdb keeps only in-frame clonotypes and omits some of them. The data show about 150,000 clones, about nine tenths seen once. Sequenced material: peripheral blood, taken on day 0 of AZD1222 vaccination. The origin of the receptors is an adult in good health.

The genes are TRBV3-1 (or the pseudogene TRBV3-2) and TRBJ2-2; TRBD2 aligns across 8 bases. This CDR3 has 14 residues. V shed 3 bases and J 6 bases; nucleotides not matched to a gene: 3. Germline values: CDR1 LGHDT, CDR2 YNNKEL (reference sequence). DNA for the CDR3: TGTGCCAGCAGCCACCCCGGGGGGGCCGGGGAGCTGTTTTTT. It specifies CASSHPGGAGELFF.

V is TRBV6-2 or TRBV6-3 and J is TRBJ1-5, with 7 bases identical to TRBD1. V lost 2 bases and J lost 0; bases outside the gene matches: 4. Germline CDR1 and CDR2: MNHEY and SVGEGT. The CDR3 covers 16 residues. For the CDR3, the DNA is TGTGCCAGCAGTTACGGCAGGGGGTATAGCAATCAGCCCCAGCATTTT. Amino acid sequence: CASSYGRGYSNQPQHF.

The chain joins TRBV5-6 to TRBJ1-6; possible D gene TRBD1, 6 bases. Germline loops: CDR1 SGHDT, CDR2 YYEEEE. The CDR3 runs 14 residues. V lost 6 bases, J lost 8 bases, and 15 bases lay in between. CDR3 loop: CASTADSSYSPLHF. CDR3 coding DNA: TGTGCCAGCACCGCGGACAGCTCTTATTCACCCCTCCACTTT.

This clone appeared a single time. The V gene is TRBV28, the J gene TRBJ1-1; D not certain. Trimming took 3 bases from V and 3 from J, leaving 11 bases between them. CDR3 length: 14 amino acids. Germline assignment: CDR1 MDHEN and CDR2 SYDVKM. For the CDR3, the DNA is TGTGCCAGCAGTTTTCGGGGATGGGACACTGAAGCTTTCTTT. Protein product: CASSFRGWDTEAFF.

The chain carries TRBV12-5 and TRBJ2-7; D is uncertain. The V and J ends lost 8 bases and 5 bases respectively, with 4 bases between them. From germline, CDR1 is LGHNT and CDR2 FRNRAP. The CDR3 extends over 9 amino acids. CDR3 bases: TGTGCTAGTTTCCACGAGCAGTACTTC. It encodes CASFHEQYF.

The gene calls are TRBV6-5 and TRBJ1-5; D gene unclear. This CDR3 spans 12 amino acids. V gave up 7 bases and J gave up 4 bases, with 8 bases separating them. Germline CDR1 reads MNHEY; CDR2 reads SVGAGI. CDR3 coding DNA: TGTGCCAGCAATACGGTTAATCAGCCCCAGCATTTT. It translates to CASNTVNQPQHF.

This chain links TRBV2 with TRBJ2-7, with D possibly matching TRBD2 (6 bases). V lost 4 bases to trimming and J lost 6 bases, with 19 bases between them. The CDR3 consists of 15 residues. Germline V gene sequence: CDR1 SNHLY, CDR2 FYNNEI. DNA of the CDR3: TGTGCCAGCAGTGCCCGGGACTTGGGCCGTGGCGAGCAGTACTTC. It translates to CASSARDLGRGEQYF.

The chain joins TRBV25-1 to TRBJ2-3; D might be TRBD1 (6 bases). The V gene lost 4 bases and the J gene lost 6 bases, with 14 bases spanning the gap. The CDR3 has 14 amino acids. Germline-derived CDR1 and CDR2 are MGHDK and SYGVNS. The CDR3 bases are TGTGCCAGCAGTGTATCGACAGGCCCGGATACGCAGTATTTT. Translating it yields CASSVSTGPDTQYF.

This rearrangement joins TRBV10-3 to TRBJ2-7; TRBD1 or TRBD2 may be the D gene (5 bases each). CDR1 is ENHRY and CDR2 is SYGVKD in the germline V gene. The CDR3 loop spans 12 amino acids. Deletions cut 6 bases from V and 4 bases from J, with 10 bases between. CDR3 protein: CAISPRGYEQYF. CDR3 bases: TGTGCCATCAGCCCGAGGGGATACGAGCAGTACTTC.

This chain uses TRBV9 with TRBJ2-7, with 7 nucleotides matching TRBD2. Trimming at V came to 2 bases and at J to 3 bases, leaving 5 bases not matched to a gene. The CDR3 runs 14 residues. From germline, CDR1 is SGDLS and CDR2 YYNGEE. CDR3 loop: CASSVSSGVYEQYF. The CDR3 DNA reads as TGTGCCAGCAGCGTCTCGAGCGGGGTCTACGAGCAGTACTTC.